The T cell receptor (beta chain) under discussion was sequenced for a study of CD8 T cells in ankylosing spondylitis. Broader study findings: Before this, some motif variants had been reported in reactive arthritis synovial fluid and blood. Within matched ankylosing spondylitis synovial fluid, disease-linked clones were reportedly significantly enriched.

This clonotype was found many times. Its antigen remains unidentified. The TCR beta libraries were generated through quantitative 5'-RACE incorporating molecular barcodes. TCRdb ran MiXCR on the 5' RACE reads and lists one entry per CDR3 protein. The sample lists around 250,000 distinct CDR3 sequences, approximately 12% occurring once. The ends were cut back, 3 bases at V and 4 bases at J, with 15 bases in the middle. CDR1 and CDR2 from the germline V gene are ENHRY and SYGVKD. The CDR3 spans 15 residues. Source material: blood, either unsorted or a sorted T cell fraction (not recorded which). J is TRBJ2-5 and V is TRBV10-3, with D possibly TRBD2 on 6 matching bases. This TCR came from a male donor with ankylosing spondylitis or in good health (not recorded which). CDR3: CAISEPSDLGETQYF. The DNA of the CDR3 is TGTGCCATCAGTGAACCTAGCGACTTAGGAGAGACCCAGTACTTC.